A single sample is the source of the 10 T cell receptor beta chains below, sequenced in a study of PD-1 blockade in classical Hodgkin lymphoma. TCRdb's copy holds only in-frame clones and misses some; the assay was immunoSEQ multiplex PCR. The sample lists about 43,000 clones, about 65% occurring once. Every single patient, without exception, relapsed after autologous stem cell transplantation, and brentuximab vedotin exposure varied. The specimen comprised peripheral blood mononuclear cells (PBMCs), sampled before the second cycle of nivolumab. The receptors derive from a human donor with classical Hodgkin lymphoma.

This chain uses TRBV11-2 with TRBJ2-1; 9 positions agree with TRBD1. The V gene's germline CDR1 is SGHAT and CDR2 FQNNGV. The V segment lost 2 bases and the J segment 4 bases; nucleotides outside the gene matches: 6. This CDR3 is built from 16 residues. As DNA, the CDR3 is TGTGCCAGCAGCTTATTGTTGGGACAGGGTTACAATGAGCAGTTCTTC. Translating it yields CASSLLLGQGYNEQFF.

This clone has a single count. This sequence joins TRBV9 and TRBJ2-1; 8 bases align to TRBD2. The CDR3 has 16 amino acids. With 4 bases clipped from V and 3 bases from J, the junction kept 9 bases outside the gene matches. Germline V gene lookup returns CDR1 SGDLS and CDR2 YYNGEE. The CDR3 spells CASSPKGTSYYNEQFF. The DNA for the CDR3 is TGTGCCAGCAGCCCGAAAGGGACTAGTTACTACAATGAGCAGTTCTTC.

The J gene is TRBJ1-1, the V gene TRBV28; no clear D gene. The length of the CDR3 is 15 residues. Per the germline V gene, CDR1 is MDHEN and CDR2 is SYDVKM. Trimming stripped 1 base from V and 1 base from J, with 10 bases between. The DNA for the CDR3 is TGTGCCAGCAGTTTATATGTGGTCCCGAACACTGAAGCTTTCTTT. Its translation is CASSLYVVPNTEAFF.

In its sample, this clone was seen a few times. This rearrangement joins TRBV7-2 to TRBJ2-7; no clear D. There are 15 residues in the CDR3. Trimming left V 5 bases short and J 4 bases short, with 18 bases between. Looked up from germline, CDR1 is SGHTA and CDR2 is FQGNSA. The CDR3 here is CASSPHPGGLYEQYF. The CDR3, as DNA: TGTGCCAGCAGCCCCCACCCGGGTGGATTATACGAGCAGTACTTC.

The CDR3 DNA is TGTGCCTGGAGTGACGAATCGCCGGGCTACGAGCAGTACTTC. Translated: CAWSDESPGYEQYF. The chain recombines TRBV30 with TRBJ2-7; D is undetermined. The V gene lost 1 base and the J gene lost 3 bases, with 13 bases spanning the gap. The CDR3 totals 14 residues. Per the germline V gene, CDR1 is GTSNPN and CDR2 is SVGIG (reference sequence).

This clone was seen a single time. The chain carries TRBV28 and TRBJ1-3, with D maybe TRBD1 (6 bases). Germline V lookup: CDR1 MDHEN, CDR2 SYDVKM. Trimming shortened V by 5 bases and J by 0 bases, and 14 bases separated the two germline ends. This CDR3 contains 16 residues. For the CDR3, the DNA is TGTGCCAGCAGTCCCCAACAGGGTGACTCTGGAAACACCATATATTTT. Its translation: CASSPQQGDSGNTIYF.

The rearrangement uses TRBV28 and TRBJ1-1, with no clear D. Trimming removed 8 bases at V and 2 bases at J, with 6 bases between. The germline CDR1 and CDR2 sequences are MDHEN and SYDVKM. This CDR3 has 11 amino acids. In nucleotides, the CDR3 is TGTGCCAGCTCAAGAAACACTGAAGCTTTCTTT. This gives the protein CASSRNTEAFF.

In its sample, this clone is medium-sized (0.01 to 0.1%). The chain couples TRBV6-5 to TRBJ2-7; 11 nucleotides match TRBD2. Germline CDR1 reads MNHEY; CDR2 reads SVGAGI. V shed 2 bases, J shed 4 bases, and the junction held 4 bases outside the gene matches. The CDR3 sequence is 15 residues long. The chain's CDR3 is CASSYGLAGGYEQYF. In DNA form, the CDR3 reads TGTGCCAGCAGTTACGGGCTAGCGGGAGGATACGAGCAGTACTTC.

The chain is built from TRBV11-3 and TRBJ2-6; D perhaps matches TRBD2 (5 bases). Looked up from germline, CDR1 is SGHNT and CDR2 is YENEEA. Trimming left V 5 bases short and J 0 bases short, with 17 bases between. The CDR3 extends over 18 amino acids. The CDR3 region has the DNA TGTGCCAGCAGCGTGAAAGGGTCGGGGAGCTCTGGGGCCAACGTCCTGACTTTC. Translating gives CASSVKGSGSSGANVLTF.

The rearrangement uses TRBV27 and TRBJ1-1, with 9 bases aligning to TRBD1. Trimming took 7 bases from V and 3 from J; bases not matched to a gene: 3. Germline V gene sequence: CDR1 MNHEY, CDR2 SMNVEV (reference sequence). This CDR3 has 13 residues. This CDR3 is CASTGTGYTEAFF. The CDR3 bases are TGTGCCAGCACCGGGACAGGGTACACTGAAGCTTTCTTT.